This TCR beta chain came from a study of beta chain features in type 1 diabetes. The isolated RNA, all of it, was reverse transcribed, so expressed TCRB transcripts were what got sequenced. For naive, central memory and regulatory T cell samples, reads averaged roughly 3.5 million. Clones were sequenced by immunoSEQ multiplex PCR, and TCRdb holds only the in-frame ones, with some missing. The data show around 330,000 clones, approximately 10% seen once. This clone was seen a handful of times. What it recognizes is unknown. With V trimmed by 5 bases and J by 4 bases, 8 bases remained unmatched. CDR3 length: 15 amino acids. Germline lookup yields CDR1 SGHTA and CDR2 FQGTGA. Study outcomes and limitations: In cDNA sequencing, cells with high TCR expression could be over-represented. Fewer insertions but more deletions were seen at VDJ junctions in type 1 diabetes patients. When Type 1 diabetes patients were examined, their TCRB CDR3s proved moderately but significantly shorter in all four CD4+ subsets.

The J gene is TRBJ2-1, the V gene TRBV7-3, with 7 bases fitting TRBD2. The origin of this receptor is a woman in her twenties or thirties in good health. The sequenced sample consisted of naive CD4+ T cells from blood. The CDR3 loop reads CASSTASGTYNEQFF. DNA for the CDR3: TGTGCCAGCAGCACGGCTAGCGGCACTTACAATGAGCAGTTCTTC.